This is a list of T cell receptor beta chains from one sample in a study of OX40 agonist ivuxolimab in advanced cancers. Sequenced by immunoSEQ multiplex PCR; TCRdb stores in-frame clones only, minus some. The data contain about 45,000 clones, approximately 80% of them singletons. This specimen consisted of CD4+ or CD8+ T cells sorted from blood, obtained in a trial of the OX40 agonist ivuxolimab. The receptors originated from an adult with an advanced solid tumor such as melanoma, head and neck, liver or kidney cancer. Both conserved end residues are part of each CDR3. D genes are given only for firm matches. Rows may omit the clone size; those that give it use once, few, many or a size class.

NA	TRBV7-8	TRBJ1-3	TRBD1	CASSLGTGVSGNTIYF	TGTGCCAGCAGCTTAGGAACAGGGGTCTCTGGAAACACCATATATTTT
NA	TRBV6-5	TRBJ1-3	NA	CASEDSSGNTIYF	TGTGCCAGCGAGGACAGCTCTGGAAACACCATATATTTT
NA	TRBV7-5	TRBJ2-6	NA	CARSPGTASRSGANVLTF	TGTGCCAGAAGCCCGGGGACAGCTTCTCGGTCTGGGGCCAACGTCCTGACTTTC
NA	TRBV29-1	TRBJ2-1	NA	CSVRWFGRGTINEQFF	TGCAGCGTCCGCTGGTTTGGGCGGGGGACAATCAATGAGCAGTTCTTC
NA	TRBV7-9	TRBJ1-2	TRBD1	CASSLVLWQGGGYTF	TGTGCCAGCAGCTTAGTCCTCTGGCAGGGGGGTGGCTACACCTTC
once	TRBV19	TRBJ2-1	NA	CASSRTATYNEQFF	TGTGCCAGTAGTAGGACAGCGACCTACAATGAGCAGTTCTTC
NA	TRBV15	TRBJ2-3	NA	CATTLGRGTDTQYF	TGTGCCACCACCCTAGGACGGGGCACAGATACGCAGTATTTT
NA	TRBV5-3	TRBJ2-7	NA	CASSRTGTSTYEQYF	TGTGCCAGCAGCCGCACCGGGACTTCAACCTACGAGCAGTACTTC
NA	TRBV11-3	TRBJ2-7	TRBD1	CASCETGTGVEQYF	TGTGCCAGCTGCGAAACCGGGACAGGGGTCGAGCAGTACTTC
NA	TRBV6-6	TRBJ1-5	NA	CASTLQNSNQPQHF	TGTGCCAGCACTTTACAGAATAGCAATCAGCCCCAGCATTTT
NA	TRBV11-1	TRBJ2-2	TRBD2	CASSLTGTSGFGELFF	TGTGCCAGCAGCTTAACCGGGACTAGCGGGTTCGGGGAGCTGTTTTTT
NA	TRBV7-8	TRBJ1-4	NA	CASSTRQKNEKLFF	TGTGCCAGCAGCACCCGACAGAAGAATGAAAAACTGTTTTTT
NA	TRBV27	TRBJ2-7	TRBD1	CASIPHPQGAFYEQYF	TGTGCCAGCATTCCCCACCCACAGGGGGCGTTCTACGAGCAGTACTTC
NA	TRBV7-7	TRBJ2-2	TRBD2	CASSYGTSGSGAGELFF	TGTGCCAGCAGCTACGGGACTAGCGGGAGTGGAGCCGGGGAGCTGTTTTTT